The T cell receptor beta chain described here comes from a study of a mutant IDH1 vaccine in newly diagnosed glioma. Study outcomes and limitations: Any relationship between pseudoprogression and changes in top peripheral T cell clonotypes seemed absent.

A remark on this clone: Antigen specificity is unknown.

Time point indicated: week 35, safety follow-up. A single vaccine dose contained 300 ug of mutant IDH1 20-mer peptide, and topical imiquimod was used with it. The CDR3 extends over 15 amino acids. Germline V gene sequence: CDR1 LNHNV, CDR2 YYDKDF (reference sequence). V was cut by 1 base and J by 6 bases, with 12 bases left in between. The assay was immunoSEQ multiplex PCR, and TCRdb's table has in-frame clones only and misses some. There are 60,000 to 65,000 clones in the sample; roughly 76% occur only once, and 4.5% to 6% lies in the top ten. The sample was PBMCs, taken from a glioma patient whose treatment included an IDH1 peptide vaccine. V and J are TRBV15 and TRBJ2-2, with D tentatively TRBD2 (5 bases). This TCR was sampled from a man aged 40-50 years with glioma. CDR3: CATSRVMVGAGELFF. The CDR3 DNA sequence: TGTGCCACCAGCAGAGTGATGGTCGGGGCCGGGGAGCTGTTTTTT.